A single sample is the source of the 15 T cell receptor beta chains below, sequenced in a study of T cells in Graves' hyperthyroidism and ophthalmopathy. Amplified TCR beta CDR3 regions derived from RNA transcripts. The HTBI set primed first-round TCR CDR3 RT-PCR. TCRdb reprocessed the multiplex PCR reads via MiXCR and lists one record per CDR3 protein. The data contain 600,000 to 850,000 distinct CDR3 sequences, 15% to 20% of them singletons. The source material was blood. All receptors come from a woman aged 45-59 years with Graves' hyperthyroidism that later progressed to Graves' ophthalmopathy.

This chain's CDR3 is CASSDGFVGGEQFF. The CDR3 DNA is TGTGCCAGCAGTGACGGGTTTGTGGGGGGAGAGCAGTTCTTC. The chain links TRBV6-4 to TRBJ2-1, with D tentatively TRBD2 (6 bases). The CDR3 has 14 amino acids. The germline V gene encodes CDR1 MRHNA and CDR2 SNTAGT. V lost 2 bases and J lost 10, with 15 bases in between.

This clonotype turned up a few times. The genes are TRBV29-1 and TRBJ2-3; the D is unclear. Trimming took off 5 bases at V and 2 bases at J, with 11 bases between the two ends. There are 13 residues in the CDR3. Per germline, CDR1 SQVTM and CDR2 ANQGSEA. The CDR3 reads CSVRYRPTDTQYF. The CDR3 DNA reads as TGCAGCGTTAGGTACCGCCCCACAGATACGCAGTATTTT.

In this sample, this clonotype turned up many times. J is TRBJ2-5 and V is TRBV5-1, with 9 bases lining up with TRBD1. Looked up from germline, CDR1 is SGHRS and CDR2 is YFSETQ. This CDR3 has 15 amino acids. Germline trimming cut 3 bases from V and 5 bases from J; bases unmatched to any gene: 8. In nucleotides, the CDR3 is TGCGCCAGCAGCTCCGACAGGGGGATATTTGAGACCCAGTACTTC. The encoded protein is CASSSDRGIFETQYF.

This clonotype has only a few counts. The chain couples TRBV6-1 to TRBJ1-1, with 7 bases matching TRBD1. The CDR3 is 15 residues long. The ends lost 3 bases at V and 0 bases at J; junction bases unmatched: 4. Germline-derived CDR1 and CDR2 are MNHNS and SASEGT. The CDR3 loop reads CASSETGRMNTEAFF. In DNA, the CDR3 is TGTGCCAGCAGTGAGACAGGGCGGATGAACACTGAAGCTTTCTTT.

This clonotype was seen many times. The chain's CDR3 is CASSDRLNTEAFF. The CDR3 nucleotides are TGTGCCAGCAGTGACAGACTGAACACTGAAGCTTTCTTT. V and J are TRBV2 and TRBJ1-1; the D is unclear. Between the trimmed V and J ends, which lost 3 bases and 0 bases, there was a span of 5 bases. CDR3 length: 13 residues. The germline CDR1 and CDR2 sequences are SNHLY and FYNNEI.

In nucleotides, the CDR3 is TGTGCCAGCAGAGGGGGGCGAAATCAGCCCCAGCATTTT. Its translation is CASRGGRNQPQHF. V usage is TRBV12-3 or TRBV12-4 and J usage is TRBJ1-5, with TRBD1 as a possible D gene (6 bases). The ends were cut back, 6 bases at V and 4 bases at J, with 10 bases in the middle. The CDR3 contains 13 residues.

CDR3 coding DNA: TGTGCCAGCAGTTCCCTAGCGGGGGACCTCCAAGAGACCCAGTACTTC. It codes for CASSSLAGDLQETQYF. The V gene is TRBV27, the J gene TRBJ2-5; 10 nucleotides match TRBD2. Germline values: CDR1 MNHEY, CDR2 SMNVEV (reference sequence). After removal of 4 bases from V and 1 base from J, the junction contained 6 bases not matched to a gene. This CDR3 has 16 amino acids.

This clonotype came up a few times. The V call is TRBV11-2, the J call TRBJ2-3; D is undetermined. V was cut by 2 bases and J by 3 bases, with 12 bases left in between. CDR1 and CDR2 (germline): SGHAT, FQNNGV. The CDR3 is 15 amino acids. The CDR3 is CASSLTGHGTDTQYF. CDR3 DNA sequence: TGTGCCAGCAGCTTAACGGGCCACGGGACAGATACGCAGTATTTT.

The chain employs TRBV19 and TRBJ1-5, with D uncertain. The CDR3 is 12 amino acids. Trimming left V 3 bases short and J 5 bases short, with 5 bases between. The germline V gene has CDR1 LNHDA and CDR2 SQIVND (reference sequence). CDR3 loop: CASSMFDQPQHF. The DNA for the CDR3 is TGTGCCAGTAGTATGTTTGATCAGCCCCAGCATTTT.

The CDR3 is CASSSDRATGELFF. The CDR3, as DNA: TGTGCCAGCAGTTCGGACAGGGCCACCGGGGAGCTGTTTTTT. The rearrangement joins TRBV6-1 to TRBJ2-2; TRBD1 matches at 8 bases. CDR1 and CDR2 from the germline V gene are MNHNS and SASEGT. The CDR3 sequence is 14 residues long. Trimming took 5 bases from V and 4 from J; bases not matched to a gene: 3.

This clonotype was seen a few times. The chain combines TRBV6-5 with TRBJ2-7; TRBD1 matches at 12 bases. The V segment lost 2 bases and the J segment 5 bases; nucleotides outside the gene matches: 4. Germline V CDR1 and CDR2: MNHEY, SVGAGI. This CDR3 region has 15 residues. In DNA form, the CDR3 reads TGTGCCAGCAGTTACGGGACAGGGGGCGCGAACGAGCAGTACTTC. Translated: CASSYGTGGANEQYF.

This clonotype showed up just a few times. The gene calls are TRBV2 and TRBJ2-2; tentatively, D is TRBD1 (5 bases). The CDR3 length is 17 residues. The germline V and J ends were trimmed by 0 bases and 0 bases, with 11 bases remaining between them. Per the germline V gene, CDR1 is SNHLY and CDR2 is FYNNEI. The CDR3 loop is CASSEAGQATNTGELFF. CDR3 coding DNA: TGTGCCAGCAGTGAAGCGGGGCAGGCGACGAACACCGGGGAGCTGTTTTTT.

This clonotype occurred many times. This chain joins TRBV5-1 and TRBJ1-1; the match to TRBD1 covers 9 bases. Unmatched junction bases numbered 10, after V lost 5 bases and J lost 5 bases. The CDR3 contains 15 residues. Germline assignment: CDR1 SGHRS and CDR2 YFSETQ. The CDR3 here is CASSFSGTGSTEAFF. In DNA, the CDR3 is TGCGCCAGCAGTTTTAGCGGGACAGGGAGTACTGAAGCTTTCTTT. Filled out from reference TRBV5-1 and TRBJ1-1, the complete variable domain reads KAGVTQTPRYLIKTRGQQVTLSCSPISGHRSVSWYQQTPGQGLQFLFEYFSETQRNKGNFPGRFSGRQFSNSRSEMNVSTLELGDSALYLCASSFSGTGSTEAFFGQGTRLTVV.

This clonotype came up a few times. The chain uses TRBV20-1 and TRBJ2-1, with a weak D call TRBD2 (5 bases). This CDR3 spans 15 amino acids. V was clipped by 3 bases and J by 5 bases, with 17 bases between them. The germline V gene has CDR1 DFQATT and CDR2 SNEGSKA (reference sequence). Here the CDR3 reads CSARVHSGLNNEQFF. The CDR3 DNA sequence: TGCAGTGCTAGGGTTCATTCGGGGTTGAACAATGAGCAGTTCTTC.

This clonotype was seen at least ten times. The CDR3 loop reads CASSPGMNYNEQFF. In nucleotides, the CDR3 is TGTGCCAGCAGCCCCGGGATGAACTACAATGAGCAGTTCTTC. This chain uses TRBV11-3 with TRBJ2-1, with D perhaps TRBD2 (5 bases). Germline V gene data show CDR1 as SGHNT and CDR2 as YENEEA. The CDR3 contains 14 residues. V was clipped by 5 bases and J by 3 bases, with 11 bases between them.